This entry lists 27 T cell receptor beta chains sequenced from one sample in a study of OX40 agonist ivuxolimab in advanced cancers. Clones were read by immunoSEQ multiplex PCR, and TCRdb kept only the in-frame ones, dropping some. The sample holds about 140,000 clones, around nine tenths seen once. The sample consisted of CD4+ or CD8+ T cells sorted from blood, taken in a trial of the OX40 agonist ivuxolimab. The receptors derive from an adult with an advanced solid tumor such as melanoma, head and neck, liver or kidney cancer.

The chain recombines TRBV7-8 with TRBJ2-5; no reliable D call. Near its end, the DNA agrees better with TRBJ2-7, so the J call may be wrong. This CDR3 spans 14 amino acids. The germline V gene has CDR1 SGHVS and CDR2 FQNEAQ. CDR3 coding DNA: TGTGCCAGCAGCTTGCTGACAAGCTCCTACGAGCAGTACTTC. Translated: CASSLLTSSYEQYF.

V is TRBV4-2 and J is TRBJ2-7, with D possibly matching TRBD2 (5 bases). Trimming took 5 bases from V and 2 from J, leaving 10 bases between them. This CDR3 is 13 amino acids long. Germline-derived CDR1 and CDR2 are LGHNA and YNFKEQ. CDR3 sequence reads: CASSKSGTYEQYF. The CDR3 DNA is TGTGCCAGCAGCAAGAGCGGCACCTACGAGCAGTACTTC.

CDR3 sequence reads: CATSRDVGGPDEQYF. CDR3 DNA sequence: TGTGCCACCAGCAGAGATGTGGGGGGGCCCGACGAGCAGTACTTC. The chain has TRBV15 and TRBJ2-7, with a possible D match to TRBD2 (7 bases). This CDR3 has 15 residues. The V gene lost 0 bases and the J gene lost 5 bases, with 14 bases spanning the gap. Looked up from germline, CDR1 is LNHNV and CDR2 is YYDKDF (reference sequence).

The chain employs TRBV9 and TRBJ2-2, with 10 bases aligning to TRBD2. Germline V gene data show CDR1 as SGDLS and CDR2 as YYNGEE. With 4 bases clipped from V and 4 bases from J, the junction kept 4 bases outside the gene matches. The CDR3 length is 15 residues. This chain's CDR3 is CASSFSGRITGELFF. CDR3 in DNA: TGTGCCAGCAGCTTTAGCGGGAGGATCACCGGGGAGCTGTTTTTT.

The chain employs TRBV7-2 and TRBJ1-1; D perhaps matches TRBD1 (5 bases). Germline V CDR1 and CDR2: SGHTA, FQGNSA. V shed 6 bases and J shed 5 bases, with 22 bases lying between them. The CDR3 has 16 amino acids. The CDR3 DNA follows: TGTGCCAGCAGTCAGCTAATGGGGGGGAAGAAGACTGAAGCTTTCTTT. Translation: CASSQLMGGKKTEAFF.

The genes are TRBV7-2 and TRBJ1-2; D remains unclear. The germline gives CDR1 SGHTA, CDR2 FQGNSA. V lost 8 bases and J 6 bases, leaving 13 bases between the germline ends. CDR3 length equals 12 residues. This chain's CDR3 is CASGPQSDGYTF. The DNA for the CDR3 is TGTGCCAGCGGCCCGCAATCAGATGGCTACACCTTC.

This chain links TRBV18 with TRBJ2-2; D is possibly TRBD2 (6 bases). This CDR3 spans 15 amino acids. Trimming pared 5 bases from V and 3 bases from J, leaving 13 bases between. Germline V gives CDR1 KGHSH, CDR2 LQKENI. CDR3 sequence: CASSSGSGYTGELFF. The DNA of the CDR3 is TGTGCCAGCTCATCGGGAAGCGGGTACACCGGGGAGCTGTTTTTT.

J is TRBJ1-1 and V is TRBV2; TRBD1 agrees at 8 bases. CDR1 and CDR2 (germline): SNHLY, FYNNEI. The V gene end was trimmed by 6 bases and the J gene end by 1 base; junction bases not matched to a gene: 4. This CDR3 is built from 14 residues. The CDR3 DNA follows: TGTGCCAGCAGAGGGGACAGGTGGAACACTGAAGCTTTCTTT. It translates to CASRGDRWNTEAFF.

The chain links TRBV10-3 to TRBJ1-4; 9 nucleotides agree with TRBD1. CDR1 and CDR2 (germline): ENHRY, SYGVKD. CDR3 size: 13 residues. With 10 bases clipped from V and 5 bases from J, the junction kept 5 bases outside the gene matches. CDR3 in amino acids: CATGTGKNEKLFF. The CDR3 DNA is TGTGCCACCGGGACAGGGAAGAATGAAAAACTGTTTTTT.

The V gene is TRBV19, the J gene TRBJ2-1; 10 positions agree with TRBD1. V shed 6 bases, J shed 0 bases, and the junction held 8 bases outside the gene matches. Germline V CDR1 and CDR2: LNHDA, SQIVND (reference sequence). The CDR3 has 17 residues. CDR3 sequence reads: CASSRRQGASSYNEQFF. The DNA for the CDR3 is TGTGCCAGTAGCCGTAGACAGGGGGCTAGCTCCTACAATGAGCAGTTCTTC. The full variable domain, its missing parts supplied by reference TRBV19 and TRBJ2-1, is DGGITQSPKYLFRKEGQNVTLSCEQNLNHDAMYWYRQDPGQGLRLIYYSQIVNDFQKGDIAEGYSVSREKKESFPLTVTSAQKNPTAFYLCASSRRQGASSYNEQFFGPGTRLTVL.

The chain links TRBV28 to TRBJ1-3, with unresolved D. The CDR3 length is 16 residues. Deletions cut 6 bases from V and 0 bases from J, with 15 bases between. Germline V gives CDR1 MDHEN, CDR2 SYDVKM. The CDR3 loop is CASSLTASSSGNTIYF. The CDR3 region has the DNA TGTGCCAGCAGCCTGACGGCCTCCAGCTCTGGAAACACCATATATTTT.

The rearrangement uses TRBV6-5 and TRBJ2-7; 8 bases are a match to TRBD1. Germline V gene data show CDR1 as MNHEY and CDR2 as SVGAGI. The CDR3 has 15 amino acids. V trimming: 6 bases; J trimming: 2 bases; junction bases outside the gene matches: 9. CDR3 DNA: TGTGCCAGCAGCCTCGACCGGACAGGGCCCTACGAGCAGTACTTC. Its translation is CASSLDRTGPYEQYF.

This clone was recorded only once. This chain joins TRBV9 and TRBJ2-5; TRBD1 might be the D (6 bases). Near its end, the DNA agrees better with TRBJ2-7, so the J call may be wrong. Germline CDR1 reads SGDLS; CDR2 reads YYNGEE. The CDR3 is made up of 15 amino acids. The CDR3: CASSAAPGTFSEQYF. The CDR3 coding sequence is TGTGCCAGCAGCGCCGCCCCCGGGACATTCAGCGAGCAGTACTTC.

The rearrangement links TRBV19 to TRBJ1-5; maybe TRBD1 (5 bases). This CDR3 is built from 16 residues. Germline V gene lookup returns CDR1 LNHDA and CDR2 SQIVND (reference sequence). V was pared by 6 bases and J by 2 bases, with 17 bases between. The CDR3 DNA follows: TGTGCCAGTAGAAGAGGGGCAGAGGGAGGCAATCAGCCCCAGCATTTT. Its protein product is CASRRGAEGGNQPQHF.

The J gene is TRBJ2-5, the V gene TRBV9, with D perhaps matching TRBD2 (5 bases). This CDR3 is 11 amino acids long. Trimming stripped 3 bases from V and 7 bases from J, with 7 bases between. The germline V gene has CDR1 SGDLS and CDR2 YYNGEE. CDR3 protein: CASSGAGTQYF. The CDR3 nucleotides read TGTGCCAGCAGCGGGGCGGGGACCCAGTACTTC.

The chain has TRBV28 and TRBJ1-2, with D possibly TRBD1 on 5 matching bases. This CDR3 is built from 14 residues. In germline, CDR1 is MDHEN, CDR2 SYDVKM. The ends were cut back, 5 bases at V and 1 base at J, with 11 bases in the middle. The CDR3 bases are TGTGCCAGCAGTATCCTCGGGGGTAACTATGGCTACACCTTC. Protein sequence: CASSILGGNYGYTF.

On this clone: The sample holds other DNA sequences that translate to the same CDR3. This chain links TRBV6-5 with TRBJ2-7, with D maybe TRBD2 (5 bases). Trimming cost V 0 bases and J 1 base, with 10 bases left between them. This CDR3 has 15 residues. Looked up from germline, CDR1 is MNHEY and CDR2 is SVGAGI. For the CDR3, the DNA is TGTGCCAGCAGTTACTCGAACCGGGGTTCCTACGAGCAGTACTTC. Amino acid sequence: CASSYSNRGSYEQYF.

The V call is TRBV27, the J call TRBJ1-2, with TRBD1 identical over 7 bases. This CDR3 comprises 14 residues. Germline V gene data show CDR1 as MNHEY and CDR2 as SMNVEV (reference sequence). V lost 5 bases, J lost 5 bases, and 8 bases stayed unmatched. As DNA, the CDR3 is TGTGCCAGCAGTCCAGGGGGTACGAGGTATGGCTACACCTTC. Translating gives CASSPGGTRYGYTF.

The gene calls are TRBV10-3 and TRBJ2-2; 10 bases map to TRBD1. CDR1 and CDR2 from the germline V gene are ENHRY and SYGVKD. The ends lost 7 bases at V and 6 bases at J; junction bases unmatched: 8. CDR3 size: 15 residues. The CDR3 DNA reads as TGTGCCATCAAATCCGGGACAGGGGAAGCCGGGGAGCTGTTTTTT. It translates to CAIKSGTGEAGELFF.

The CDR3 sequence is CASSWGDRGYNEKLFF. CDR3 coding DNA: TGTGCCAGTAGCTGGGGGGACAGGGGGTACAATGAAAAACTGTTTTTT. The V call is TRBV19, the J call TRBJ1-4, with 11 bases matching TRBD1. This CDR3 is built from 16 residues. The J segment lost 5 bases and the V segment lost 6 bases, leaving 8 bases of the junction unmatched. The germline CDR1 and CDR2 sequences are LNHDA and SQIVND (reference sequence). Filled out from reference TRBV19 and TRBJ1-4, the complete variable domain reads DGGITQSPKYLFRKEGQNVTLSCEQNLNHDAMYWYRQDPGQGLRLIYYSQIVNDFQKGDIAEGYSVSREKKESFPLTVTSAQKNPTAFYLCASSWGDRGYNEKLFFGSGTQLSVL.

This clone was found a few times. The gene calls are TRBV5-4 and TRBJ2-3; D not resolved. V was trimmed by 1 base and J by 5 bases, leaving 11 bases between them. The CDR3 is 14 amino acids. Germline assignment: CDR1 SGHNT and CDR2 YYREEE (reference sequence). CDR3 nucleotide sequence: TGTGCCAGCAGCTTGTCGTCGTCGGAAGATACGCAGTATTTT. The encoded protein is CASSLSSSEDTQYF.

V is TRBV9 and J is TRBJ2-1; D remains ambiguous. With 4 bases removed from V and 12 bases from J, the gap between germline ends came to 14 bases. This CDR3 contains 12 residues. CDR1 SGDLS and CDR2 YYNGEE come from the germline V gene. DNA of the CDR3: TGTGCCAGCAGCCCCCTTGAGGTTGGGCAGTTCTTC. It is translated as CASSPLEVGQFF.

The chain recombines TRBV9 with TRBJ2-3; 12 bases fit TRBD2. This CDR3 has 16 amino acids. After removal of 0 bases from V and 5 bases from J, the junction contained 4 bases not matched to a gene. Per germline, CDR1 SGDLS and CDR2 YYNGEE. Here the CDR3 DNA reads TGTGCCAGCAGCGTAGGACTAGCGGGAGCAGGAGATACGCAGTATTTT. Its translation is CASSVGLAGAGDTQYF.

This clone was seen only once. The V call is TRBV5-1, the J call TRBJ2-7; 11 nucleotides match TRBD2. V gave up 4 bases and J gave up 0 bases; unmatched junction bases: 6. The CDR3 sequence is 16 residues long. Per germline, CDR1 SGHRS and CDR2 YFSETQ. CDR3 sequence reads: CASSVGGTSGSYEQYF. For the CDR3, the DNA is TGCGCCAGCAGCGTCGGGGGGACTAGCGGCTCCTACGAGCAGTACTTC.

CDR3 in DNA: TGTGCCAGCTCACCCCAGCGGGAGGCTACCTACGAGCAGTACTTC. Its protein is CASSPQREATYEQYF. The V gene is TRBV18, the J gene TRBJ2-7; 9 bases are a match to TRBD2. The CDR3 length is 15 residues. The trim removed 3 bases at V and 2 bases at J, leaving 5 bases unmatched. From germline, CDR1 is KGHSH and CDR2 LQKENI.

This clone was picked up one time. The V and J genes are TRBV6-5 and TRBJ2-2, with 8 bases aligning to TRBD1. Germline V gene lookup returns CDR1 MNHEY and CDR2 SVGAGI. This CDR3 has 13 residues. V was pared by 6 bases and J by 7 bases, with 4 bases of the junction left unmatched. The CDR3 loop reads CASSRTGNGELFF. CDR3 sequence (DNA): TGTGCCAGCAGCAGGACAGGGAACGGGGAGCTGTTTTTT.

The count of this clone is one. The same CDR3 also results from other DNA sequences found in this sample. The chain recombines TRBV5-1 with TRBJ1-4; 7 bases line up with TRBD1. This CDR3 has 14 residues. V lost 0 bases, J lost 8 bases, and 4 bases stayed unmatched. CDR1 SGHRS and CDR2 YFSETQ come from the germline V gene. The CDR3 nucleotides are TGCGCCAGCAGCTTGGGACAGGGAGGCGAAAAACTGTTTTTT. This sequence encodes CASSLGQGGEKLFF.